This TCR beta chain is from a study of blood T cell repertoires in COVID-19. Study in general: Sample material is recorded as cDNA or gDNA derived from T cells, B-cell-depleted T cells, or PBMCs.

In the authors' workflow: Estimation of nucleated cell counts relied on the amplification of reference gene primers. The method was immunoSEQ multiplex PCR; TCRdb's version includes in-frame clones alone and lacks a portion of them. The V and J calls and the clone size are those of that table, but D and trimming were determined from the DNA. The repertoire holds some 250,000 clones, around 90% seen once, with 7.2% in the top ten. Germline CDR1 SGHDT, CDR2 YYEEEE. This CDR3 contains 14 residues. The ends lost 2 bases at V and 8 bases at J; junction bases unmatched: 5. Specimen: peripheral blood. The gene calls are TRBV5-6 and TRBJ1-4; TRBD1 agrees at 8 bases. This TCR was recovered from a man aged 60 to 75 who had recovered from COVID-19. Here the CDR3 reads CASSFGRGREKLFF. The CDR3 nucleotides read TGTGCCAGCAGCTTCGGCAGGGGGCGGGAAAAACTGTTTTTT.